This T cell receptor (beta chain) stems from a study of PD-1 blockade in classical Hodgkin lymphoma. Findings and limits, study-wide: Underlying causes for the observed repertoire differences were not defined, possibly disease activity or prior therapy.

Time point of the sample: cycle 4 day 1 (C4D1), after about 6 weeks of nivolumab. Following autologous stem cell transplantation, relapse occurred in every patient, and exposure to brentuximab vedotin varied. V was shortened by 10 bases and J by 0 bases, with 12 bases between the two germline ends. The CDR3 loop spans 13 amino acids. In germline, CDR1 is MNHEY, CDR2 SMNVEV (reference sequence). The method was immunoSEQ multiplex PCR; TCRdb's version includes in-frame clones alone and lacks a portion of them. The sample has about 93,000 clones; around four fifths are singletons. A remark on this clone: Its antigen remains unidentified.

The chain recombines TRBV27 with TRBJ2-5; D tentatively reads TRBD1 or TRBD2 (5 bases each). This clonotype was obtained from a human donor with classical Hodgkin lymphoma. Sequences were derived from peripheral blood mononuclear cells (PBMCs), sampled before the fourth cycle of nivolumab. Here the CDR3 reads CAISRDHQETQYF. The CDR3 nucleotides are TGTGCCATCTCACGGGACCACCAAGAGACCCAGTACTTC.